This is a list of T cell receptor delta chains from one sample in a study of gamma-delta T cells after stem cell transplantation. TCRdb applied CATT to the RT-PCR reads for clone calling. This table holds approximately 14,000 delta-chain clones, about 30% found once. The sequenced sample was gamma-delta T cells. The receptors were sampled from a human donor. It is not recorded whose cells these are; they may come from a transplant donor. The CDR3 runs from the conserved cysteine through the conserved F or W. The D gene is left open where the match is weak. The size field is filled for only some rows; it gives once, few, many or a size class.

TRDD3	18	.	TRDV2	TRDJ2	CACDTAAGGAALTAQLFF	TGTGCCTGTGACACGGCGGCTGGGGGAGCAGCTTTGACAGCTCAACTCTTCTTT
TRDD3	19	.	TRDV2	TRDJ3	CACDTWGISISWDTRQMFF	TGTGCCTGTGACACCTGGGGGATCTCTATCTCCTGGGACACCCGACAGATGTTTTTC
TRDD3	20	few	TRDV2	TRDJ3	CACDRTGGPSSSWDTRQMFF	TGTGCCTGTGACCGGACTGGGGGCCCTTCGAGCTCCTGGGACACCCGACAGATGTTTTTC
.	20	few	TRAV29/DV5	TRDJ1	CAATLLKNPSKVGYTDKLIF	TGTGCAGCAACTCTCCTAAAAAACCCTTCCAAAGTTGGGTACACCGATAAACTCATCTTT
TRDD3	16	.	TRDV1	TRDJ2	CALGLGGYALTAQLFF	TGTGCTCTTGGTCTAGGGGGATACGCTTTGACAGCACAACTCTTCTTT
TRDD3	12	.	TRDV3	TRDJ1	CACAWGSDKLIF	TGTGCCTGTGCCTGGGGGTCCGATAAACTCATCTTT
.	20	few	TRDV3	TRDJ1	CAVTRAYVSRGPPADDKLIF	TGTGCCGTCACACGGGCCTACGTCTCCAGGGGACCCCCGGCCGATGATAAACTCATCTTT
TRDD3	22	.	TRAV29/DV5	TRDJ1	CAATEYWPSLLHWGRYTDKLIF	TGTGCAGCAACCGAATACTGGCCTTCCCTTCTTCACTGGGGGAGGTACACCGATAAACTCATCTTT
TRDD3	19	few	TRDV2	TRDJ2	CACDKIGIRGPALTAQLFF	TGTGCCTGTGACAAAATAGGGATACGGGGTCCAGCTTTGACAGCACAACTCTTCTTT
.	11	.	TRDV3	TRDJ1	CACSYTDKLIF	TGTGCCTGTAGCTACACCGATAAACTCATCTTT
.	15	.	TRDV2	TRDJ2	CACDTVGLGTAQLFF	TGTGCCTGTGACACCGTAGGGCTGGGGACAGCACAACTCTTCTTT
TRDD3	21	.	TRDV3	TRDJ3	CAFPCPNVLGKMAWDTRQLFF	TGTGCCTTCCCGTGTCCCAACGTACTGGGGAAGATGGCGTGGGACACCCGACAGCTGTTTTTC
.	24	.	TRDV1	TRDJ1	CALGELSLLPPLLGALAYTDKLIF	TGTGCTCTTGGGGAACTATCCCTCCTTCCTCCCCTACTGGGAGCCCTTGCATACACCGATAAACTCATCTTT
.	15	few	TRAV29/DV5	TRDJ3	CAASGTSWDTRQMFF	TGTGCAGCAAGCGGTACCTCCTGGGACACCCGACAGATGTTTTTC
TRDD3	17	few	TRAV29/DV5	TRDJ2	CAASYWGIRELTAQLFF	TGTGCAGCAAGCTACTGGGGGATAAGGGAATTGACAGCACAACTCTTCTTT
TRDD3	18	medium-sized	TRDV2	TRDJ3	CACDKLGDTAWDTRQMFF	TGTGCCTGTGACAAACTGGGGGATACAGCCTGGGACACCCGACAGATGTTTTTC
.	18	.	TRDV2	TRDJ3	CACDTGTAGSWDTRQMFF	TGTGCCTGTGACACCGGTACTGCTGGGTCTTGGGACACCCGACAGATGTTTTTC
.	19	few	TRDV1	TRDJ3	CALGELGPGSSWDTRQMFF	TGTGCTCTTGGGGAACTAGGACCCGGGAGCTCCTGGGACACCCGACAGATGTTTTTC
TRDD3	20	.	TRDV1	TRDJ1	CALGELHHWGIVHRRDKLIF	TGTGCTCTTGGGGAACTTCATCACTGGGGGATAGTACACAGACGCGATAAACTCATCTTT
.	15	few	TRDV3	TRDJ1	CAFPARDAAGDKLIF	TGTGCCTTTCCGGCGAGGGACGCGGCGGGCGATAAACTCATCTTT
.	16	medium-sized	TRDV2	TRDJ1	CACEGPESWNTDKLIF	TGTGCCTGTGAGGGACCGGAATCCTGGAACACCGATAAACTCATCTTT
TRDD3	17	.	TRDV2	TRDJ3	CACDTGGYSWDARQMFF	TGTGCCTGTGACACCGGGGGATATTCCTGGGACGCCCGACAGATGTTTTTC
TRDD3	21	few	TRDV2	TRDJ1	CACDPRRGWGIRTFTTDKLIF	TGTGCCTGTGACCCCCGCCGGGGCTGGGGGATACGCACCTTCACCACCGATAAACTCATCTTT
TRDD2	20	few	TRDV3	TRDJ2	CAFRVSLPTLMGSLTAQLFF	TGTGCCTTTAGGGTCAGCCTTCCTACACTAATGGGGTCTTTGACAGCACAACTCTTCTTT
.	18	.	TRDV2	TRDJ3	CACDTGLEESWGTRQMFF	TGTGCCTGTGACACCGGACTGGAGGAGTCCTGGGGCACCCGACAGATGTTTTTC
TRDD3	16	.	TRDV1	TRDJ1	CALGEKCRGYRGKLIF	TGTGCTCTTGGGGAAAAATGCCGGGGATACAGGGGTAAACTCATCTTT
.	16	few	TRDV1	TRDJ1	CALGESDYWETDKLIF	TGTGCTCTTGGGGAATCGGATTACTGGGAGACCGATAAACTCATCTTT
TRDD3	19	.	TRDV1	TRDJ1	CALGDPTGYWGINTDKLIF	TGTGCTCTTGGGGACCCAACTGGGTACTGGGGGATAAACACCGATAAACTCATCTTT
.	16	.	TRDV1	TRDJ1	CALGEHTRPYTDKLIF	TGTGCTCTTGGGGAGCATACGCGTCCGTACACCGATAAACTCATCTTT
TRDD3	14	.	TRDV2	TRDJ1	CACEWGIFGDKLIF	TGTGCCTGTGAGTGGGGGATTTTCGGCGATAAACTCATCTTT
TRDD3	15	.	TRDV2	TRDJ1	CACKPRLGDTDKLIF	TGTGCCTGCAAACCAAGACTGGGGGACACCGATAAACTCATCTTT
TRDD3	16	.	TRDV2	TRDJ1	CACDRGGSPYTDKLIF	TGTGCCTGTGACAGAGGGGGATCCCCGTACACCGATAAACTCATCTTT
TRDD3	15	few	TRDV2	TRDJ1	CACHYWGFSTDKLIF	TGTGCCTGTCATTACTGGGGGTTCTCCACCGATAAACTCATCTTT